This T cell receptor (beta chain) was observed in a study of T cells in Graves' hyperthyroidism and ophthalmopathy. Study-level results: Blood also carried most thyroid clonotypes expanded above 0.001. Progression to ophthalmopathy was predicted a median of about six months early.

This CDR3 is 13 amino acids long. The V gene lost 5 bases and the J gene lost 7 bases, with 15 bases spanning the gap. Germline values: CDR1 SQVTM, CDR2 ANQGSEA. Each diagnosis was grounded in clinical symptoms, serum thyroxine and TRAb, thyroid ultrasound, and orbital computed tomography. There were TCR beta CDR3 regions amplified from RNA transcripts. The TCR CDR3 was amplified in a first-round RT-PCR using the HTBI primer set. TCRdb re-called the multiplex PCR reads with MiXCR, one entry per CDR3 protein. Altogether approximately 640,000 distinct CDR3 sequences are present, nearly 45% being singletons, with the ten largest covering approximately 6.8%. Remarks on this clonotype: The antigen remains undetermined.

The chain employs TRBV29-1 and TRBJ1-5; D uncertain. The receptor was derived from an adult man with Graves' disease, either hyperthyroidism or ophthalmopathy (not recorded which). The sample comprised peripheral blood or thyroid tissue (not recorded which). The CDR3 DNA is TGCAGCGTTATGGAGAATATGAACCAGCCCCAGCATTTT. Its protein is CSVMENMNQPQHF.